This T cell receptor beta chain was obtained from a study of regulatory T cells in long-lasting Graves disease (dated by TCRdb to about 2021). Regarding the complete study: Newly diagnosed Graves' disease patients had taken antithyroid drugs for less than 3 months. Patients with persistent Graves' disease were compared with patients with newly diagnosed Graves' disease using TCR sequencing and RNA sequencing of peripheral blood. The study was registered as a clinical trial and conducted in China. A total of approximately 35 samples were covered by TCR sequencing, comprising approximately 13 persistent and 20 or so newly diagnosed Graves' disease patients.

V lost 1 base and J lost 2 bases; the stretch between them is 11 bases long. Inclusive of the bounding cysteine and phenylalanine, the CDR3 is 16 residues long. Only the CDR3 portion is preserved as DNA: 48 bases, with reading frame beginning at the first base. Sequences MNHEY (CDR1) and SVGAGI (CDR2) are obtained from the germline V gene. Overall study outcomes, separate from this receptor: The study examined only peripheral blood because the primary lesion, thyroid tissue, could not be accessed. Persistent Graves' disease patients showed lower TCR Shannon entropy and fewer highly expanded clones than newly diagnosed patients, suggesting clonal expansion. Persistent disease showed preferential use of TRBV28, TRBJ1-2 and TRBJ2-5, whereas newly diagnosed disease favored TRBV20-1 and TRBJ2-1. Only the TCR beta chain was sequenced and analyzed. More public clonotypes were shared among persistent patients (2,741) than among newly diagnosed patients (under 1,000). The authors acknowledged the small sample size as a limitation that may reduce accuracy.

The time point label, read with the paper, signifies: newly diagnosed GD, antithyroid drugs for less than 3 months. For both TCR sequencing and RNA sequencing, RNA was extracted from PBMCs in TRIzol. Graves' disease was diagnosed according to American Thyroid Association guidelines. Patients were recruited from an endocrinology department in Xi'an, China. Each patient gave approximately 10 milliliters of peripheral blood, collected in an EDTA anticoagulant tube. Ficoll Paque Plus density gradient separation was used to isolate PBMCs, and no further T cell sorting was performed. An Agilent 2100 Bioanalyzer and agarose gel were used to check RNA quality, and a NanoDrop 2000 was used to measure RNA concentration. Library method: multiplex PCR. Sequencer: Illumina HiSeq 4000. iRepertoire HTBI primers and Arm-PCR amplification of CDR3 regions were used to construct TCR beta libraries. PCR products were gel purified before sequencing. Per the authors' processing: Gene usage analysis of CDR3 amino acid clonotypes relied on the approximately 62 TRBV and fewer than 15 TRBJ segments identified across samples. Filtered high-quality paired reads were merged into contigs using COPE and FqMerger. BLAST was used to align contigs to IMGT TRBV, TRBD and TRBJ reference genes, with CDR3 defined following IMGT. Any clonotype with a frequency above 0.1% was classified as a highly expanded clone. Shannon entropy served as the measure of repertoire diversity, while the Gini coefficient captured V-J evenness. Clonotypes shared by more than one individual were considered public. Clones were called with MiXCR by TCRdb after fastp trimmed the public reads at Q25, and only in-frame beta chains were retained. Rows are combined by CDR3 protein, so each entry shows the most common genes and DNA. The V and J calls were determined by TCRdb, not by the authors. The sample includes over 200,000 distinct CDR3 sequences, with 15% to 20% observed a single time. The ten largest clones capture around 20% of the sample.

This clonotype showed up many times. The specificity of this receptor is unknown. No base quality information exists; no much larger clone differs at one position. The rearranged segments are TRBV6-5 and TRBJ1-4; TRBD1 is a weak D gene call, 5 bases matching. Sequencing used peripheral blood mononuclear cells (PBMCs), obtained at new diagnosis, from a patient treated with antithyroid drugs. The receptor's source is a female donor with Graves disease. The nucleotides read TGTGCCAGCAGTTACTATGGGGACGTTACTAATGAAAAACTGTTTTTT. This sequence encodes CASSYYGDVTNEKLFF.